What follows describes a single TCR beta chain. The sample belongs to a study of T cell changes during pregnancy in multiple sclerosis. V lost 5 bases to trimming and J lost 5 bases, with 29 bases between them. The germline CDR1 and CDR2 sequences are SGHAT and FQNNGV. The CDR3 is made up of 19 amino acids. The method was immunoSEQ multiplex PCR; TCRdb's version includes in-frame clones alone and lacks a portion of them. Of roughly 48,000 clones in the sample, 85% to 95% were seen once. The receptor was derived from a female donor with multiple sclerosis, enrolled in a pregnancy study. Here the sequenced sample was CD8+ T cells from peripheral blood mononuclear cells, taken in the first trimester of pregnancy. This chain joins TRBV11-2 and TRBJ2-3, with D tentatively TRBD1 (5 bases). CDR3 protein: CASSRQHGHEATTLDTQYF. In DNA form, the CDR3 reads TGTGCCAGCAGCCGACAGCACGGGCACGAGGCAACCACATTAGATACGCAGTATTTT.